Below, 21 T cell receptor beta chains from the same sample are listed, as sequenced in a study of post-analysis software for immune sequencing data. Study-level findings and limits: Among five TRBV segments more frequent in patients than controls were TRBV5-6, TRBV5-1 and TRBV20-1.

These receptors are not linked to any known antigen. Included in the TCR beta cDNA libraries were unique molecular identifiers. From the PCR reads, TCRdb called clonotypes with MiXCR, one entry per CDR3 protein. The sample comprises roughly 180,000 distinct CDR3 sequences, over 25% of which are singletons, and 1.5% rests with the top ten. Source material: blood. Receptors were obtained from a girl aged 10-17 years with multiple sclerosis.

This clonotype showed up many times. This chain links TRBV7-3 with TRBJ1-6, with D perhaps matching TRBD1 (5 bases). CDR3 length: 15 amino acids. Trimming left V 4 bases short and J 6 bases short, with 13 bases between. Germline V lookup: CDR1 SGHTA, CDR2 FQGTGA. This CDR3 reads CASSSSHRSNSPLHF. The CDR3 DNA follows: TGTGCCAGCAGCTCATCACACAGGAGTAATTCACCCCTCCACTTT.

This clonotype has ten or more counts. As DNA, the CDR3 is TGCAGTGCTAGAGTCCCGGGGAACTACGAGCAGTACTTC. Encoded protein: CSARVPGNYEQYF. The chain recombines TRBV20-1 with TRBJ2-7; a weak D match, TRBD2 (5 bases). The ends were cut back, 1 base at V and 3 bases at J, with 10 bases in the middle. CDR3 length equals 13 residues. Germline CDR1 DFQATT, CDR2 SNEGSKA (reference sequence).

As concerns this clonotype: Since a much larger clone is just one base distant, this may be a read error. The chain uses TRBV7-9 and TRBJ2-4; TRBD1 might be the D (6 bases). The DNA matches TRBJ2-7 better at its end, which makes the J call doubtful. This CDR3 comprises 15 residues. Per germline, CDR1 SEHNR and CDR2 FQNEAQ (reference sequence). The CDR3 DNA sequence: TGTACCAGCAGCTTCCTGGAGTGGGGACATTTCGAGCAGTACTTC. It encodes CTSSFLEWGHFEQYF.

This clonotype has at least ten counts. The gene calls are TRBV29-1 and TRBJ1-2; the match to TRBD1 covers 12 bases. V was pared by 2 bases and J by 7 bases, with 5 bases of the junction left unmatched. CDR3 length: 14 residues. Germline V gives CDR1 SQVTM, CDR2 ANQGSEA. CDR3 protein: CSVERDRGLGGYTF. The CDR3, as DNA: TGCAGCGTTGAAAGGGACAGGGGGCTAGGTGGCTACACCTTC.

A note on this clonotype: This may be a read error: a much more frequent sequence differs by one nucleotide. CDR3 residues: CAGSPGLAGNNEQFF. The CDR3 DNA is TGTGCCGGCAGCCCGGGACTAGCGGGAAACAATGAGCAGTTCTTC. The V and J genes are TRBV11-2 and TRBJ2-1; TRBD2 matches at 13 bases. This CDR3 comprises 15 residues. Looked up from germline, CDR1 is SGHAT and CDR2 is FQNNGV. Variable domain in full (rest from reference TRBV11-2 and TRBJ2-1): EAGVAQSPRYKIIEKRQSVAFWCNPISGHATLYWYQQILGQGPKLLIQFQNNGVVDDSQLPKDRFSAERLKGVDSTLKIQPAKLEDSAVYLCAGSPGLAGNNEQFFGPGTRLTVL.

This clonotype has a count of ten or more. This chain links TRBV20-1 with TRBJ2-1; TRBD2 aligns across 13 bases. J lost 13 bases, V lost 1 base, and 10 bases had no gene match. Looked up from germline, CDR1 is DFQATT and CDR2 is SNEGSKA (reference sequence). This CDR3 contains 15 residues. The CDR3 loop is CSARAVTSGRAEQFF. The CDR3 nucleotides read TGCAGTGCTAGAGCCGTCACTAGCGGGAGGGCCGAACAGTTCTTC.

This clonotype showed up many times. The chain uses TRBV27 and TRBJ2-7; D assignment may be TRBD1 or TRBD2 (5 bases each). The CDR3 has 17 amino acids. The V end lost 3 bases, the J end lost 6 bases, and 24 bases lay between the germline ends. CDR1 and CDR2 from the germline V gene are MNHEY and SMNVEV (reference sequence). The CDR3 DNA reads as TGTGCCAGCAGTTTCCGCGAGGGGACGGGTCTTTTCGGCGAGCAGTACTTC. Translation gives CASSFREGTGLFGEQYF.

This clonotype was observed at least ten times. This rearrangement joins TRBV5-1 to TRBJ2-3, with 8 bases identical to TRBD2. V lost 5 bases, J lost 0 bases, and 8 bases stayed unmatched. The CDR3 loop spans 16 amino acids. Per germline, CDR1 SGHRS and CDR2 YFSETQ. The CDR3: CASRHRSGASTDTQYF. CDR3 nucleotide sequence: TGCGCCAGCAGACACCGTAGCGGGGCTAGCACAGATACGCAGTATTTT. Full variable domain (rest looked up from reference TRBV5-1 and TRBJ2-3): KAGVTQTPRYLIKTRGQQVTLSCSPISGHRSVSWYQQTPGQGLQFLFEYFSETQRNKGNFPGRFSGRQFSNSRSEMNVSTLELGDSALYLCASRHRSGASTDTQYFGPGTRLTVL.

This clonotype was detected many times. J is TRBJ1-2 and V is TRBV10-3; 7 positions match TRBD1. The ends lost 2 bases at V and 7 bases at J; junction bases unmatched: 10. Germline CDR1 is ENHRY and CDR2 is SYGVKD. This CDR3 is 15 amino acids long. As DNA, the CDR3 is TGTGCCATCAGTGAGAGACCCGGGACAGAGAGTGGCTACACCTTC. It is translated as CAISERPGTESGYTF.

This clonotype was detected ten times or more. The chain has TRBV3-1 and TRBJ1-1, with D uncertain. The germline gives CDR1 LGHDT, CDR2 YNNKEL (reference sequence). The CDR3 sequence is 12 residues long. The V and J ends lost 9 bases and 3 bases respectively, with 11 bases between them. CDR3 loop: CASGSSDTEAFF. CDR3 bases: TGTGCCAGTGGGTCATCCGACACTGAAGCTTTCTTT.

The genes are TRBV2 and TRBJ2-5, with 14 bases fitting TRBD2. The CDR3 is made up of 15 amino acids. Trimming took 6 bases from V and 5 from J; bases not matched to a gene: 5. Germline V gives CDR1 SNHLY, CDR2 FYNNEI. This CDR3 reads CASSGTSGRGETQYF. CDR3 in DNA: TGTGCCAGCAGCGGGACTAGCGGGAGAGGGGAGACCCAGTACTTC.

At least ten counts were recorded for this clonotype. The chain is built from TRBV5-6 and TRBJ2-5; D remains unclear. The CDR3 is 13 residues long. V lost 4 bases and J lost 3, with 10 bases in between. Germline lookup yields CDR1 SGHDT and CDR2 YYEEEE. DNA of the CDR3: TGTGCCAGCAGCCGGTACGGAGAAGAGACCCAGTACTTC. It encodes CASSRYGEETQYF. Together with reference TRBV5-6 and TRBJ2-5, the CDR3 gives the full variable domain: DAGVTQSPTHLIKTRGQQVTLRCSPKSGHDTVSWYQQALGQGPQFIFQYYEEEERQRGNFPDRFSGHQFPNYSSELNVNALLLGDSALYLCASSRYGEETQYFGPGTRLLVL.

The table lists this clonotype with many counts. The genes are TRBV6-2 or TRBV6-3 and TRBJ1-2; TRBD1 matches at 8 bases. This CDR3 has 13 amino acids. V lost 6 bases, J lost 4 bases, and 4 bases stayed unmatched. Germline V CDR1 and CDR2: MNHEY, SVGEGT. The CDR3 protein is CASREQGVYGYTF. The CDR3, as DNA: TGTGCCAGCAGAGAACAGGGGGTCTATGGCTACACCTTC.

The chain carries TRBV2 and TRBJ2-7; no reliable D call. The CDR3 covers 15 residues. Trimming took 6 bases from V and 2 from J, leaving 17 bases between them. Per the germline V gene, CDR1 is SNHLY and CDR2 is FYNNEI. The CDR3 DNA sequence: TGTGCCAGCAGAGATATAGTGGATGGGCCCTACGAGCAGTACTTC. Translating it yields CASRDIVDGPYEQYF.

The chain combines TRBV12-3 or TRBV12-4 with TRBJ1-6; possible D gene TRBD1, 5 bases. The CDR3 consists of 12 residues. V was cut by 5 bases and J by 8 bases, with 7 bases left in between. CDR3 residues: CASSPGYSPLHF. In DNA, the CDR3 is TGTGCCAGCAGTCCAGGGTATTCACCCCTCCACTTT.

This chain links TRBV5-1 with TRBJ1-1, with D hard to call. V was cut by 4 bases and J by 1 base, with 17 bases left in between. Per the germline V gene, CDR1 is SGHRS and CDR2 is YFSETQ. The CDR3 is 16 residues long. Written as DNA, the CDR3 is TGCGCCAGCAGCGTGGACGGAACCCCAAGGAACACTGAAGCTTTCTTT. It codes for CASSVDGTPRNTEAFF.

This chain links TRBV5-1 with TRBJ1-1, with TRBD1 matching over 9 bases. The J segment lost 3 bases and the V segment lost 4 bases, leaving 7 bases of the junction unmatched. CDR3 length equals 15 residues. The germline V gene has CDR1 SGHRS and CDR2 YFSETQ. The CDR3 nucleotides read TGCGCCAGCAGCCTACGGACAGGGGCGTACACTGAAGCTTTCTTT. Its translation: CASSLRTGAYTEAFF.

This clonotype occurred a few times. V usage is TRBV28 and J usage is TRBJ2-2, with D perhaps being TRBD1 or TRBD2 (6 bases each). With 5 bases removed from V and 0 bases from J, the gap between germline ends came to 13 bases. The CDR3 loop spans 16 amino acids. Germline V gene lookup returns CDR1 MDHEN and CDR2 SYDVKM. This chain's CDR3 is CASSPAGHANTGELFF. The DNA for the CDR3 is TGTGCCAGCAGTCCGGCGGGACATGCGAACACCGGGGAGCTGTTTTTT.

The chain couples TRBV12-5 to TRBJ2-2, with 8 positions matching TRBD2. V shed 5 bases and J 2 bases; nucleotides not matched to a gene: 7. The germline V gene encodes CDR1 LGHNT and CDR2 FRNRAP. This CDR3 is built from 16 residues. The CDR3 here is CASGPQRGPNTGELFF. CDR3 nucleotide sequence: TGTGCTAGTGGTCCCCAGCGGGGGCCAAACACCGGGGAGCTGTTTTTT.

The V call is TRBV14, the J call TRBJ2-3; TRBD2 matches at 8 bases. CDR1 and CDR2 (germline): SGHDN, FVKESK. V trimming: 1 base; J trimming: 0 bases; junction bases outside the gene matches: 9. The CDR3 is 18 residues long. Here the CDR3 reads CASSQGRGEKRSTDTQYF. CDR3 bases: TGTGCCAGCAGCCAAGGGCGGGGGGAGAAGCGTAGCACAGATACGCAGTATTTT.

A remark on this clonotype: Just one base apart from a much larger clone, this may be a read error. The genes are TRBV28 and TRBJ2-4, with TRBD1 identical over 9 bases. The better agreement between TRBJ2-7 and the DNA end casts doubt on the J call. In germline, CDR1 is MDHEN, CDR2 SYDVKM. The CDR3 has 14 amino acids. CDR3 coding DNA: TGTGCCAACAGAGGCCGGGACAGGGTCTACGAGCAGTACTTC. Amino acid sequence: CANRGRDRVYEQYF.